Listed here are 21 T cell receptor beta chains from one sample, sequenced in a study of cytomegalovirus exposure and HLA in healthy donors. Primers for the PCR totalled 60 Vbeta and 13 Jbeta. Profiling relied on immunoSEQ multiplex PCR, and the TCRdb table lists in-frame clones only, not all of them. The sample lists 100,000 to 150,000 clones, around four fifths occurring once. Material for sequencing was PBMCs. All receptors come from a male donor in good health and CMV-seronegative.

The rearrangement joins TRBV30 to TRBJ2-7, with D tentatively TRBD1 (5 bases). There are 13 residues in the CDR3. Germline CDR1 and CDR2: GTSNPN and SVGIG (reference sequence). V was trimmed by 3 bases and J by 3 bases, leaving 12 bases between them. Here the CDR3 DNA reads TGTGCCTGGAGCAAAGGGGAAGGCTACGAGCAGTACTTC. It encodes CAWSKGEGYEQYF.

The chain carries TRBV7-9 and TRBJ1-4; 7 bases match TRBD1. The CDR3 covers 14 residues. The germline gives CDR1 SEHNR, CDR2 FQNEAQ (reference sequence). The junction had 2 bases not matched to a gene; V was cut back by 4 bases and J by 3 bases. The CDR3 region is CASSWGQSNEKLFF. CDR3 in DNA: TGTGCCAGCAGCTGGGGACAGTCTAATGAAAAACTGTTTTTT.

In its sample, this clone was seen a few times. The chain links TRBV19 to TRBJ1-1; possible D gene TRBD1, 5 bases. Trimming stripped 7 bases from V and 1 base from J, with 7 bases between. CDR1 and CDR2 from the germline V gene are LNHDA and SQIVND (reference sequence). CDR3 length: 12 amino acids. The CDR3 bases are TGTGCCAGTACAGGGCCGAACACTGAAGCTTTCTTT. Its protein is CASTGPNTEAFF.

V is TRBV19 and J is TRBJ1-5; 8 positions match TRBD1. The CDR3 has 15 amino acids. The ends lost 2 bases at V and 5 bases at J; junction bases unmatched: 5. Germline V gene lookup returns CDR1 LNHDA and CDR2 SQIVND (reference sequence). The CDR3 reads CASSILQGEHQPQHF. CDR3 sequence (DNA): TGTGCCAGTAGTATACTACAGGGGGAGCATCAGCCCCAGCATTTT. The full variable domain, rest sourced from reference TRBV19 and TRBJ1-5, is DGGITQSPKYLFRKEGQNVTLSCEQNLNHDAMYWYRQDPGQGLRLIYYSQIVNDFQKGDIAEGYSVSREKKESFPLTVTSAQKNPTAFYLCASSILQGEHQPQHFGDGTRLSIL.

This clone was counted a few times. The V and J genes are TRBV19 and TRBJ1-5; the D is unclear. Trimming pared 0 bases from V and 2 bases from J, leaving 23 bases between. Germline V lookup: CDR1 LNHDA, CDR2 SQIVND (reference sequence). This CDR3 is built from 20 residues. In nucleotides, the CDR3 is TGTGCCAGTAGTATAGATTCCGGCCGGGGTCAGGTACGTGGCAATCAGCCCCAGCATTTT. As protein: CASSIDSGRGQVRGNQPQHF. The full variable domain, rest sourced from reference TRBV19 and TRBJ1-5, is DGGITQSPKYLFRKEGQNVTLSCEQNLNHDAMYWYRQDPGQGLRLIYYSQIVNDFQKGDIAEGYSVSREKKESFPLTVTSAQKNPTAFYLCASSIDSGRGQVRGNQPQHFGDGTRLSIL.

The rearrangement joins TRBV5-1 to TRBJ2-1, with TRBD1 matching over 9 bases. V was pared by 4 bases and J by 6 bases, with 2 bases of the junction left unmatched. CDR3 length: 13 residues. Per the germline V gene, CDR1 is SGHRS and CDR2 is YFSETQ. CDR3 region: CASSKGQGNEQFF. For the CDR3, the DNA is TGCGCCAGCAGCAAGGGACAGGGCAATGAGCAGTTCTTC. The whole variable domain, remainder taken from reference TRBV5-1 and TRBJ2-1, is KAGVTQTPRYLIKTRGQQVTLSCSPISGHRSVSWYQQTPGQGLQFLFEYFSETQRNKGNFPGRFSGRQFSNSRSEMNVSTLELGDSALYLCASSKGQGNEQFFGPGTRLTVL.

The V call is TRBV19, the J call TRBJ2-6, with D perhaps matching TRBD1 (5 bases). From germline, CDR1 is LNHDA and CDR2 SQIVND (reference sequence). The CDR3 consists of 16 residues. Trimming stripped 2 bases from V and 2 bases from J, with 10 bases between. The CDR3 nucleotides are TGTGCCAGTAGTATACCAGGGCCCACTGGGGCCAACGTCCTGACTTTC. The encoded protein is CASSIPGPTGANVLTF.

This clone was seen more than once but under ten times. V and J are TRBV30 and TRBJ1-4, with TRBD1 matching 8 bases. The V and J ends lost 1 base and 7 bases, in that order; junction bases with no gene match: 5. Germline V gene sequence: CDR1 GTSNPN, CDR2 SVGIG (reference sequence). This CDR3 has 14 amino acids. Written as DNA, the CDR3 is TGTGCCTGGAGTGCCGGACAGGGAGGTGAAAAACTGTTTTTT. Encoded protein: CAWSAGQGGEKLFF.

The chain recombines TRBV30 with TRBJ2-3, with TRBD2 matching 7 bases. CDR1 GTSNPN and CDR2 SVGIG come from the germline V gene (reference sequence). The V and J ends lost 0 bases and 4 bases, in that order; junction bases with no gene match: 7. The CDR3 consists of 15 residues. The CDR3 coding sequence is TGTGCCTGGAGTGTCGGCCTTGGGGGGGCAGATACGCAGTATTTT. Translated, it gives CAWSVGLGGADTQYF.

This sequence joins TRBV28 and TRBJ2-1; the match to TRBD2 covers 11 bases. Trimming at V came to 9 bases and at J to 8 bases, leaving 15 bases not matched to a gene. The CDR3 is made up of 16 amino acids. CDR1 and CDR2 from the germline V gene are MDHEN and SYDVKM. The chain's CDR3 is CASIKWLAGGGYEQFF. The CDR3 DNA is TGTGCCAGTATCAAATGGCTAGCGGGAGGAGGGTATGAGCAGTTCTTC.

This clone showed up just a few times. V gene TRBV28 combines with J gene TRBJ2-5; TRBD2 matches at 9 bases. CDR1 and CDR2 (germline): MDHEN, SYDVKM. This CDR3 is built from 12 residues. The V segment lost 5 bases and the J segment 12 bases; nucleotides outside the gene matches: 7. CDR3 sequence (DNA): TGTGCCAGCAGTCCCCAAAGGACTAGCGAGTACTTC. It specifies CASSPQRTSEYF.

The rearrangement uses TRBV6-5 and TRBJ1-1, with D possibly TRBD1 on 5 matching bases. The germline V gene encodes CDR1 MNHEY and CDR2 SVGAGI. Trimming cost V 6 bases and J 2 bases, with 16 bases left between them. The CDR3 spans 15 residues. The CDR3 is CASSDRRRANTEAFF. CDR3 nucleotides: TGTGCCAGCAGCGATAGACGCAGGGCAAACACTGAAGCTTTCTTT.

The chain links TRBV7-3 to TRBJ1-1, with 9 bases matching TRBD1. V shed 5 bases and J 7 bases; nucleotides not matched to a gene: 11. The CDR3 runs to 15 residues. Germline CDR1 reads SGHTA; CDR2 reads FQGTGA. The CDR3: CASSKFSPGQGEAFF. CDR3 nucleotides: TGTGCCAGCAGCAAATTCTCACCGGGACAGGGTGAAGCTTTCTTT.

Only a few counts were recorded for this clone. This chain uses TRBV5-4 with TRBJ2-2; maybe TRBD1 (5 bases). CDR3 size: 15 residues. Trimming shortened V by 1 base and J by 7 bases, and 14 bases separated the two germline ends. Germline-derived CDR1 and CDR2 are SGHNT and YYREEE (reference sequence). CDR3 nucleotide sequence: TGTGCCAGCAGCTTGTTAGGGGCCTCAAGCGGGGAGCTGTTTTTT. It encodes CASSLLGASSGELFF.

The CDR3 sequence: CASSEDLGLAGGPRTDTQYF. DNA for the CDR3: TGTGCCAGCAGTGAAGACCTGGGACTAGCGGGAGGGCCGCGCACAGATACGCAGTATTTT. The rearrangement links TRBV6-1 to TRBJ2-3; 16 bases fit TRBD2. The V segment lost 1 base and the J segment 1 base; nucleotides outside the gene matches: 8. CDR1 is MNHNS and CDR2 is SASEGT in the germline V gene. The CDR3 totals 20 residues.

The chain uses TRBV28 and TRBJ2-7, with 9 positions matching TRBD2. The CDR3 is 19 amino acids. Trimming at V came to 3 bases and at J to 0 bases, leaving 15 bases not matched to a gene. In germline, CDR1 is MDHEN, CDR2 SYDVKM. The CDR3 sequence is CASSFIWLAGPGLSYEQYF. The DNA for the CDR3 is TGTGCCAGCAGTTTTATCTGGCTAGCGGGGCCGGGACTCTCCTACGAGCAGTACTTC.

The chain has TRBV4-3 and TRBJ2-3, with D hard to call. Germline-derived CDR1 and CDR2 are LGHNA and YSLEER. The germline V and J ends were trimmed by 0 bases and 2 bases, with 6 bases remaining between them. The CDR3 runs 14 residues. CDR3 bases: TGCGCCAGCAGCCAAGATTTCCTCACAGATACGCAGTATTTT. Translation: CASSQDFLTDTQYF.

This clone has a handful of counts. The chain is built from TRBV7-3 and TRBJ1-1; D unclear. Trimming pared 6 bases from V and 1 base from J, leaving 9 bases between. CDR3 size: 13 residues. Germline CDR1 and CDR2: SGHTA and FQGTGA. CDR3: CASSQARNTEAFF. CDR3 sequence (DNA): TGTGCCAGCAGTCAGGCCCGGAACACTGAAGCTTTCTTT.

This clone was recorded once. The chain carries TRBV18 and TRBJ1-5, with 8 bases that match TRBD1. The V gene end was trimmed by 3 bases and the J gene end by 1 base; junction bases not matched to a gene: 5. Looked up from germline, CDR1 is KGHSH and CDR2 is LQKENI. The CDR3 consists of 16 residues. The chain's CDR3 is CASSPSDRVSNQPQHF. The CDR3 DNA reads TGTGCCAGCTCACCCTCGGACAGGGTGAGCAATCAGCCCCAGCATTTT.

The chain has TRBV29-1 and TRBJ2-7, with D perhaps TRBD2 (7 bases). Germline V gene lookup returns CDR1 SQVTM and CDR2 ANQGSEA. V lost 3 bases, J lost 2 bases, and 11 bases lay in between. CDR3 length: 13 amino acids. CDR3 coding DNA: TGCAGCGTTGACGGCGGGGGCCCCTACGAGCAGTACTTC. Translation gives CSVDGGGPYEQYF.

The gene calls are TRBV7-9 and TRBJ1-3; no definite D call. Trimming took off 0 bases at V and 4 bases at J, with 10 bases between the two ends. The CDR3 extends over 15 amino acids. Germline CDR1 SEHNR, CDR2 FQNEAQ (reference sequence). In nucleotides, the CDR3 is TGTGCCAGCAGCTTAGCGGGAGGCTTAGGAAACACCATATATTTT. Amino acid sequence: CASSLAGGLGNTIYF.